The 4 T cell receptor beta chains below were found in one sample sequenced in a study of beta chain features in type 1 diabetes. What was sequenced were expressed TCRB transcripts, since all of the isolated RNA had been reverse transcribed. Profiled with immunoSEQ multiplex PCR; TCRdb holds only in-frame clones, not every one. This table has about 150,000 clones, 11% appearing once. Sequences were obtained from central memory CD4+ T cells from blood. These receptors all stem from a man aged 18 to 35 in good health.

V usage is TRBV4-1 and J usage is TRBJ2-5; D call uncertain. Trimming left V 1 base short and J 1 base short, with 13 bases between. CDR1 MGHRA and CDR2 YSYEKL come from the germline V gene. The CDR3 is 16 amino acids. The CDR3 here is CASSQGTPRFQETQYF. CDR3 DNA: TGCGCCAGCAGCCAAGGGACCCCGCGGTTCCAAGAGACCCAGTACTTC.

V is TRBV9 and J is TRBJ2-2, with 8 bases identical to TRBD2. The germline V gene encodes CDR1 SGDLS and CDR2 YYNGEE. J lost 0 bases, V lost 7 bases, and 8 bases had no gene match. The CDR3 length is 16 residues. CDR3 bases: TGTGCCAGCGCAACTAGCGGTCTTACGAACACCGGGGAGCTGTTTTTT. Its translation is CASATSGLTNTGELFF.

The chain couples TRBV4-2 to TRBJ1-5; D is unresolved. CDR3 length: 15 residues. The germline V and J ends were trimmed by 3 bases and 1 base, with 10 bases remaining between them. Germline V gene lookup returns CDR1 LGHNA and CDR2 YNFKEQ. CDR3 sequence: CASSQTVGSNQPQHF. For the CDR3, the DNA is TGTGCCAGCAGCCAGACCGTAGGGAGCAATCAGCCCCAGCATTTT.

There are a few counts of this clone. The V and J genes are TRBV7-2 and TRBJ2-1; 9 nucleotides line up with TRBD2. Trimming removed 5 bases from V and 0 bases from J; junction bases left unmatched: 8. There are 17 residues in the CDR3. CDR1 and CDR2 (germline): SGHTA, FQGNSA. CDR3 protein: CASSPLAGVGSYNEQFF. DNA of the CDR3: TGTGCCAGCAGCCCTTTAGCGGGAGTGGGCTCCTACAATGAGCAGTTCTTC.